This is a list of T cell receptor beta chains from one sample in a study of T cells in Graves' hyperthyroidism and ophthalmopathy. TCRdb fed the multiplex PCR reads into MiXCR, producing one record per CDR3 protein. This sample has around 600,000 distinct CDR3 sequences, with 15% to 18% found just once. Sequencing was done on a sample of blood. Source of these receptors: a woman younger than 45 with Graves' hyperthyroidism. CDR3s include the opening cysteine and the closing phenylalanine or tryptophan. Fields, in order: V gene, clone size, D gene, J gene, CDR3 DNA, CDR3 protein. The D gene is left open where the match is weak. Clone size is not always given. Where it is, it says once, few, many or a class for expanded clones.

TRBV3-1	many	NA	TRBJ2-1	TGTGCCAGCAGCCATTCGGACACTTACAATGAGCAGTTCTTC	CASSHSDTYNEQFF
TRBV12-3/TRBV12-4	many	TRBD1	TRBJ1-3	TGTGCCAGCAGTGCTCCGGGACAGCCCCGCTACACCATATATTTT	CASSAPGQPRYTIYF
TRBV6-4	NA	NA	TRBJ2-3	TGTGCCAGCAGTGACTCCCCGAATAAGCAAACGCAGTATTTT	CASSDSPNKQTQYF
TRBV30	many	NA	TRBJ1-2	TGTGCCTGGAGGGCCGACGGCTACACCTTC	CAWRADGYTF
TRBV6-1	NA	TRBD1	TRBJ1-2	TGTGCCAGCAGTGAATGGACAGGGTCCTACTATGGCTACACCTTC	CASSEWTGSYYGYTF
TRBV28	few	NA	TRBJ2-1	TGTGCCAGCAGTTTGTTCCAGGGCCCCGGCCGGCACAATGAGCAGTTCTTC	CASSLFQGPGRHNEQFF
TRBV20-1	many	NA	TRBJ2-1	TGCAGTGCTAGTCATCCCTACAATGAGCAGTTCTTC	CSASHPYNEQFF
TRBV6-2/TRBV6-3	NA	NA	TRBJ2-7	TGTGCCAGCACCTCAGGAAGGGTGGTCTACGAGCAGTACTTC	CASTSGRVVYEQYF
TRBV30	many	NA	TRBJ2-7	TGTGCCTGGGCCGGGACCCCTTTCACCCTCGAGCAGTACTTC	CAWAGTPFTLEQYF
TRBV6-1	few	TRBD1	TRBJ1-2	TGTGCCAGCAGGGGACAGGGGAACAACTATGGCTACACCTTC	CASRGQGNNYGYTF
TRBV20-1	NA	TRBD2	TRBJ2-7	TGCAGTGCCCCTCGGCGGGACTACTACGAGCAGTACTTC	CSAPRRDYYEQYF
TRBV6-5	NA	NA	TRBJ1-6	TGTGCCAGCAGTTACTACGTAGGCTATAATTCACCCCCCCACTTT	CASSYYVGYNSPPHF
TRBV10-3	many	TRBD2	TRBJ2-1	TGTGCCATCAGTTCTACTAGCGGGAGCTACAATGAGCAGTTCTTC	CAISSTSGSYNEQFF
TRBV15	few	NA	TRBJ2-1	TGTGTCACCAGCAGAGATCGCGGGTATGAGCAGTTCTTC	CVTSRDRGYEQFF
TRBV20-1	once	TRBD2	TRBJ2-3	TGCAGTGCTAGAGGAGGGTCTAGCGGGAGAGTAGGCACAGATACGCAGTATTTT	CSARGGSSGRVGTDTQYF
TRBV5-1	many	NA	TRBJ2-7	TGCGCCAGCAGCTCCTCAGGGGAGCAGCAGTACTTC	CASSSSGEQQYF
TRBV2	NA	NA	TRBJ2-3	TGTGCCAGCAGTGAAGCGCCGGGAGCCCCCACAGATACGCAGTATTTT	CASSEAPGAPTDTQYF
TRBV12-3/TRBV12-4	many	TRBD1	TRBJ2-4	TGTGCCAGCAGTAACGGACAGGGAAAAAACATTCAGTACTTC	CASSNGQGKNIQYF
TRBV7-2	many	NA	TRBJ1-1	TGTGCCAGCAGCTTAGTGGGGACGATCGAAATGAACACTGAAGCTTTCTTT	CASSLVGTIEMNTEAFF
TRBV19	NA	TRBD1	TRBJ1-5	TGTGCCAGTAATTCTGGACAGGGGTCCCAGCCCCAGCATTTT	CASNSGQGSQPQHF
TRBV28	many	NA	TRBJ2-7	TGTGCCAGCAGTAAGTACGAGCAGTACTTC	CASSKYEQYF
TRBV20-1	many	NA	TRBJ2-5	TGCAGTGCTGGACGAGAAGAGACCCAGTACTTC	CSAGREETQYF
TRBV6-1	many	NA	TRBJ2-7	TGTGCCAGCACCCTCCGAGGGGGGGGGGGAAACGAGCAGTACTTC	CASTLRGGGGNEQYF
TRBV6-1	NA	NA	TRBJ2-5	TGTGCCAGCGGGGCGGGCCCAGAGACCCAGTACTTC	CASGAGPETQYF
TRBV9	many	TRBD2	TRBJ2-7	TGTGCCAGCAGCGTGACTAGCGGGAGGTTCGAGCAGTACTTC	CASSVTSGRFEQYF
TRBV20-1	NA	NA	TRBJ2-1	TGCAGTGCTAGCGGGGCAAGGGAGCAGTTCTTC	CSASGAREQFF
TRBV3-1	many	NA	TRBJ2-7	TGTGCCAGCAGCCAAGATCAGGCCTCCTACGAGCAGTACTTC	CASSQDQASYEQYF
TRBV4-2	few	NA	TRBJ1-4	TGTGCCAGCAGCCAAGTGGCAGATGGAAAACTGTTTTTT	CASSQVADGKLFF
TRBV2	many	TRBD1	TRBJ1-2	TGTGCCAGCACTGGGACAGTCGGCCACTATGGCTACACCTTC	CASTGTVGHYGYTF
TRBV19	few	TRBD2	TRBJ2-1	TGTGCCAGTAGTGGTAGCGGGAGGGCCAGTGAGCAGTTCTTC	CASSGSGRASEQFF
TRBV28	many	NA	TRBJ1-4	TGTGCCATCATGAACCCGTCGGGGGAAAAACTGTTTTTT	CAIMNPSGEKLFF
TRBV6-2/TRBV6-3	few	NA	TRBJ2-3	TGTGCCAGCAGCCTCCCACAGCTTCTTGGGACAGATACGCAGTATTTT	CASSLPQLLGTDTQYF
TRBV5-1	NA	TRBD1	TRBJ2-1	TGCGCCAGCAGCGCGGGACAGGGGGGGGGGAATGAGCAGTTCTTC	CASSAGQGGGNEQFF
TRBV6-1	few	TRBD2	TRBJ2-1	TGTGCCAGCAGCCGCCGGCTAGCGGGAGGGCAGGAGCAGTTCTTC	CASSRRLAGGQEQFF
TRBV20-1	many	NA	TRBJ2-7	TGCAGTGCTACCCCGACAGAGCTACTTTACGAGCAGTACTTC	CSATPTELLYEQYF
TRBV6-2/TRBV6-3	once	NA	TRBJ2-7	TGTGCCAACAGTCAAACAGGGATTCCCTACGAGCAGTACTTC	CANSQTGIPYEQYF
TRBV12-3/TRBV12-4	many	NA	TRBJ2-1	TGTGCCAGCAGTGTCGAAGGAGGGGGGCTCTACAATGAGCAGTTCTTC	CASSVEGGGLYNEQFF
TRBV10-3	few	TRBD2	TRBJ2-7	TGTGCCATCATAACTAGCGGGAGATACGAGCAGTACTTC	CAIITSGRYEQYF
TRBV7-3	many	NA	TRBJ2-1	TGTGCCAGCAGCTTACTCGGGAGTATGGATGAGCAGTTCTTC	CASSLLGSMDEQFF
TRBV29-1	few	NA	TRBJ2-7	TGCAGCGTTGGAGCGGACTCCTACGAGCAGTACTTC	CSVGADSYEQYF
TRBV30	once	NA	TRBJ1-6	TGTGCCTGGAGTGTTTCAGTAAGCTCCTATAATTCACCCCTCCACTTT	CAWSVSVSSYNSPLHF
TRBV5-4	few	TRBD2	TRBJ2-1	TGTGCCAGCAGCTTCCCGGGAGGGGATGAGCAGTTCTTC	CASSFPGGDEQFF
TRBV27	NA	NA	TRBJ1-2	TGTGCCAGCAGTTTAACCGCTCCTCGCCCACAATCCTATGGCTACACCTTC	CASSLTAPRPQSYGYTF
TRBV5-1	NA	NA	TRBJ2-1	TGCGCCAGCAGCTTGGTGGGGACGTCTGGGAATGAGCAGTTCTTC	CASSLVGTSGNEQFF
TRBV10-3	many	NA	TRBJ2-3	TGTGCCACCTTACTACTAGTTTACTTTACAGATACGCAGTATTTT	CATLLLVYFTDTQYF
TRBV3-1	many	NA	TRBJ2-3	TGTGCCAGCAGCCAAGGCCGGGAGTTACCCGCAATTAACACAGATACGCAGTATTTT	CASSQGRELPAINTDTQYF
TRBV6-1	many	NA	TRBJ2-7	TGTGCCAGCAGTGAAGCAGGCGAGCATACCCCCTATGGGAGCTCCTACGAGCAGTACTTC	CASSEAGEHTPYGSSYEQYF
TRBV5-1	NA	TRBD2	TRBJ2-1	TGCGCCAGCTCTCGTCTAGCGGATAACCTCAATGAGCAGTTCTTC	CASSRLADNLNEQFF
TRBV7-9	many	TRBD2	TRBJ2-1	TGTGCCAGCAGCTCTAGCGGGAGGAACAATGAGCAGTTCTTC	CASSSSGRNNEQFF
TRBV4-1	once	TRBD2	TRBJ2-7	TGCGCCAGCAGCCGCCTTCAGGGGACTAGCGAGGCCTACGAGCAGTACTTC	CASSRLQGTSEAYEQYF
TRBV6-5	many	NA	TRBJ1-2	TGTGCCAGCAGTTACTTAGGGACGCCCAAGAATGGCTACACCTTC	CASSYLGTPKNGYTF